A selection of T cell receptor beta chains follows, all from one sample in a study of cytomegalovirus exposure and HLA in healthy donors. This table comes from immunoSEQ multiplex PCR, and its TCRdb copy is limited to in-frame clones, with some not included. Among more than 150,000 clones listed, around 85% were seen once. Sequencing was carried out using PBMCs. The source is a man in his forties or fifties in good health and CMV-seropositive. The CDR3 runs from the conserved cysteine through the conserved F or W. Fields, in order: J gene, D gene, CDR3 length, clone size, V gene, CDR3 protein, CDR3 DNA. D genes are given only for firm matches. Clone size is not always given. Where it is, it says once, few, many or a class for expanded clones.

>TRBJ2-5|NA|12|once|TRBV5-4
CASSLDAEEQYF
TGTGCCAGCAGCTTGGATGCGGAGGAGCAGTACTTC
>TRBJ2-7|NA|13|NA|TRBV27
CASSFLDSYEQYF
TGTGCCAGCAGTTTCCTAGACTCTTACGAGCAGTACTTC
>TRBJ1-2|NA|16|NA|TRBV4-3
CASSQDGTSLDYGYTF
TGCGCCAGCAGCCAAGATGGGACATCACTAGACTATGGCTACACCTTC
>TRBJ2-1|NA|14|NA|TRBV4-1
CASSQVQAQDEQFF
TGCGCCAGCAGCCAAGTACAGGCCCAGGATGAGCAGTTCTTC
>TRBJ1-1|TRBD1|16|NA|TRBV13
CASSLGGQGGDTEAFF
TGTGCCAGCAGCTTAGGGGGACAGGGTGGAGACACTGAAGCTTTCTTT
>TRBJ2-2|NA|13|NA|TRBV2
CASSEIQAGELFF
TGTGCCAGCAGTGAGATACAGGCCGGGGAGCTGTTTTTT
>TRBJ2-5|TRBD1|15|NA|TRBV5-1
CASSGVRDRWETQYF
TGCGCCAGCAGCGGCGTCCGGGACAGGTGGGAGACCCAGTACTTC
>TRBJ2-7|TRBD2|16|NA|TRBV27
CASSLALAGPTYEQYF
TGTGCCAGCAGTTTAGCGCTAGCGGGGCCGACCTACGAGCAGTACTTC
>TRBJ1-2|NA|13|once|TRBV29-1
CSVANPGEGGYTF
TGCAGCGTTGCTAACCCAGGGGAGGGTGGCTACACCTTC
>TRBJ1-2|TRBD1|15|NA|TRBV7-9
CASSSALQGAGGYTF
TGTGCCAGCAGCTCCGCGTTGCAGGGGGCAGGGGGCTACACCTTC
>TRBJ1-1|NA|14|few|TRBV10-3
CAISVGAPNTEAFF
TGTGCCATCAGTGTGGGGGCCCCGAACACTGAAGCTTTCTTT
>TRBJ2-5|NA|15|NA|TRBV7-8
CASSLGGGREETQYF
TGTGCCAGCAGCTTAGGGGGGGGGCGAGAAGAGACCCAGTACTTC
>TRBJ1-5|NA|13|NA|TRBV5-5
CANRPGSNQPQHF
TGTGCCAACCGCCCCGGGAGCAATCAGCCCCAGCATTTT
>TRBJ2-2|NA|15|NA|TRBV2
CASSPSVLNTGELFF
TGTGCCAGCAGTCCTTCGGTTTTGAACACCGGGGAGCTGTTTTTT
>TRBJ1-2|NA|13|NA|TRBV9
CASFGGLNYGYTF
TGTGCCAGCTTCGGGGGACTCAACTATGGCTACACCTTC